Listed below are T cell receptor beta chains from one sample, sequenced in a study of cytomegalovirus exposure and HLA in healthy donors. Sequencing used immunoSEQ multiplex PCR; TCRdb keeps in-frame clones, though not all of them. The sample has tens of thousands of clones; approximately 94% are singletons. Sequenced: PBMCs. All receptors come from a man between 18 and 35 years old in good health and CMV-seronegative. CDR3s leave out the opening cysteine and the closing phenylalanine or tryptophan.

14	TRBV27	TRBJ1-1	ASSLGDRAGFTEAF
13	TRBV4-3	TRBJ2-7	ASSLRDRGHYEQY
10	TRBV14	TRBJ2-3	ASSQAGAAQY
14	TRBV5-6	TRBJ2-3	ASSLAAGLEGDTQY
12	TRBV28	TRBJ2-7	ASREFAGAYEQY
14	TRBV28	TRBJ1-1	ASSYTGGRLNTEAF
14	TRBV28	TRBJ2-6	ASSLERDTGANVLT
12	TRBV28	TRBJ2-2	ASSLGGNTGELF
14	TRBV19	TRBJ2-3	ATLRTSGPSTDTQY
13	TRBV2	TRBJ2-1	AFLSQGDDGNEQF
12	TRBV5-4	TRBJ2-7	ASSSTSRSDEQY
12	TRBV7-9	TRBJ2-1	ASSLVREVNEQF
16	TRBV7-2	TRBJ2-7	ASSLNAATSGRTGEQY
14	TRBV4-1	TRBJ2-5	ASSQEELAGQETQY
13	TRBV10-3	TRBJ2-1	AISESEGSYNEQF
10	TRBV7-2	TRBJ2-1	ASSLVANEQF
13	TRBV27	TRBJ2-2	ASSADRGLTGELF
15	TRBV10-2	TRBJ2-3	ASRGSGRGYRTDTQY
12	TRBV18	TRBJ1-2	ASSPSNTNYGYT
15	TRBV29-1	TRBJ2-7	SVEVATSGIRSYEQY
15	TRBV15	TRBJ2-1	ATSRASPLAGRNEQF
12	TRBV29-1	TRBJ2-5	SVARTGSQETQY
13	TRBV15	TRBJ1-3	ATSREEVFGNTIY
14	TRBV6-6	TRBJ2-7	ASSGTGTVGTYEQY
16	TRBV28	TRBJ2-5	ASSGRYPGQGEQETQY
12	TRBV15	TRBJ2-7	ATASGRSSYEQY
11	TRBV29-1	TRBJ2-7	SARQGPSYEQY
11	TRBV28	TRBJ1-2	ASSPGQPTGYT
14	TRBV7-9	TRBJ1-3	ASSGQTGGSGNTIY
15	TRBV13	TRBJ1-2	ASSPLLKQQGDYGYT
12	TRBV6-6	TRBJ2-7	ASSGGTGGLEQY
15	TRBV27	TRBJ2-1	ASRIGTAPSSYNEQF
13	TRBV5-1	TRBJ2-7	ASSEGTGTKYEQY
13	TRBV7-9	TRBJ2-5	ASNGLAGGPETQY
14	TRBV28	TRBJ2-2	ASSGLDRVRAGELF
8	TRBV20-1	TRBJ2-1	SASQREQF
13	TRBV11-2	TRBJ2-3	ASSYRDRGTDTQY
11	TRBV11-2	TRBJ2-3	ATQRELTDTQY
14	TRBV13	TRBJ2-2	ATRRGTSGHTGELF
11	TRBV5-1	TRBJ2-5	ASSFGREGTQY
16	TRBV2	TRBJ2-5	ASSEVVVAGDSQETQY
10	TRBV5-8	TRBJ1-5	ASSLTYQPQH
12	TRBV2	TRBJ2-5	ASGRLAQQETQY
14	TRBV4-1	TRBJ2-7	ASSQGGGVVTYEQY
12	TRBV5-5	TRBJ1-1	ASSFGESWTEAF
11	TRBV2	TRBJ2-2	AISGRDTGELF
15	TRBV27	TRBJ1-5	ASSLSGRGGGNQPQH
13	TRBV25-1	TRBJ2-7	ASSPGGTSVYEQY